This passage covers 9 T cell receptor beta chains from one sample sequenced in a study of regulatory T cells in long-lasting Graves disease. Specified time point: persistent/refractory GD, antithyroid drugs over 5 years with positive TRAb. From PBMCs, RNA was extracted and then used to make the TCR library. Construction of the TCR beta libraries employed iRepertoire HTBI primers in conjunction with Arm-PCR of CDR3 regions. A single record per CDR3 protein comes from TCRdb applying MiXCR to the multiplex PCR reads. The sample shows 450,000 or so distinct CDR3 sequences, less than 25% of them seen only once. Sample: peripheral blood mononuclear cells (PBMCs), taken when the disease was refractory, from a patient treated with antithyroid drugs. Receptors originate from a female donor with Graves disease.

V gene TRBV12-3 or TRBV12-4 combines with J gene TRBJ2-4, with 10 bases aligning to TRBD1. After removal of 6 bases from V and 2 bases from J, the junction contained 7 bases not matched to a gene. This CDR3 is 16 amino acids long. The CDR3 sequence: CASSRTGGRTKNIQYF. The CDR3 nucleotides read TGTGCCAGCAGCCGGACAGGGGGAAGGACCAAAAACATTCAGTACTTC.

The CDR3 region has the DNA TGTGCCAGCAGCGTAGGAATAGCGGGAGGCAGGAACACCGGGGAGCTGTTTTTT. This codes for CASSVGIAGGRNTGELFF. This rearrangement joins TRBV9 to TRBJ2-2; 10 bases are a match to TRBD2. Trimming cost V 0 bases and J 1 base; bases outside gene matches: 6. Germline-derived CDR1 and CDR2 are SGDLS and YYNGEE. The CDR3 sequence is 18 residues long.

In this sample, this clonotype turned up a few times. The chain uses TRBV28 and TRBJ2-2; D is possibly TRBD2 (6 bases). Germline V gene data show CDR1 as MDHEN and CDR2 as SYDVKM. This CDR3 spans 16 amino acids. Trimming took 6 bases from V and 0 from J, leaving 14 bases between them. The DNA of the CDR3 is TGTGCCAGCAGGCCCGGGGGAAACGCGAACACCGGGGAGCTGTTTTTT. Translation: CASRPGGNANTGELFF.

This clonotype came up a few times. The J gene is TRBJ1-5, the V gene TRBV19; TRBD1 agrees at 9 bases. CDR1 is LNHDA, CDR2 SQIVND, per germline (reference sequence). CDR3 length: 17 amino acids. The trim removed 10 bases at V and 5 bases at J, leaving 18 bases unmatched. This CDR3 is CATTPLGQGPLDQPQHF. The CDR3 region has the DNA TGTGCCACCACACCTTTGGGACAGGGCCCCCTCGATCAGCCCCAGCATTTT.

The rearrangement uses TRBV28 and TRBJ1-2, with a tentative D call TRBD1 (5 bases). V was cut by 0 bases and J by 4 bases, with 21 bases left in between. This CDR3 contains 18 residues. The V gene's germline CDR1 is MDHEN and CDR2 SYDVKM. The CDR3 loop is CASSLWKYDSPDTYGYTF. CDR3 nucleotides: TGTGCCAGCAGTTTATGGAAATATGACAGCCCCGACACCTATGGCTACACCTTC.

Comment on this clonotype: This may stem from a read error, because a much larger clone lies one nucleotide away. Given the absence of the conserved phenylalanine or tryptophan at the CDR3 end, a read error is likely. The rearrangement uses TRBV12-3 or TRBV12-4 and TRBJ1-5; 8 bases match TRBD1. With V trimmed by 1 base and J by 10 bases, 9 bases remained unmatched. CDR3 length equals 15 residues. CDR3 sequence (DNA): TGTGCCAGCAGTTTAGTAACAGGGGGGCCCCTCCCCCAGCATCTT. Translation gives CASSLVTGGPLPQHL.

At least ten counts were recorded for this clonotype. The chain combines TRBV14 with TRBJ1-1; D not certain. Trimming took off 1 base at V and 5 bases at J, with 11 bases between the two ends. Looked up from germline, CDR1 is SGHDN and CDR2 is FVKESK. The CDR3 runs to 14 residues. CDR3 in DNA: TGTGCCAGCAGCCAAGGGAGAGAGCGTACTGAAGCTTTCTTT. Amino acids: CASSQGRERTEAFF.

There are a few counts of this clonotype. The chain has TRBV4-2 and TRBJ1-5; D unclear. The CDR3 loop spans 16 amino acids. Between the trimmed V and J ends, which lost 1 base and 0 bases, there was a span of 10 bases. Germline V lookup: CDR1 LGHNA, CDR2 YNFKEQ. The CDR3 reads CASSQGGHFSNQPQHF. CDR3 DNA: TGTGCCAGCAGCCAAGGTGGGCACTTTAGCAATCAGCCCCAGCATTTT.

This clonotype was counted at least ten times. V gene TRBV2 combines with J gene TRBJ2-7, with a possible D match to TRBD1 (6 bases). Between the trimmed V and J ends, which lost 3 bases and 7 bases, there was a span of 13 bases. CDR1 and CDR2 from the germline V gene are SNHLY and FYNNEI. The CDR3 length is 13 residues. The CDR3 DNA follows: TGTGCCAGCAGTGAGGGGACACCCCCAGAGCAGTACTTC. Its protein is CASSEGTPPEQYF.